This T cell receptor (beta chain) was identified during a study of blood T cells in healthy people across ages. General observations from the study: Investigators viewed diversity estimates from one million T cells as underestimates, the study reported.

The second PCR ran about 6 to 12 cycles with a sample-barcoded 5' primer and J-beta primers. TCRdb passed the 5' RACE reads through MiXCR, listing each CDR3 protein once. The sample shows roughly 800,000 distinct CDR3 sequences, 30% to 45% of them seen only once. Concerning this clonotype: The antigen is undetermined.

This CDR3 contains 11 residues. Between the trimmed V and J ends, which lost 4 bases and 5 bases, there was a span of 8 bases. Germline V gives CDR1 DFQATT, CDR2 SNEGSKA (reference sequence). Sample: blood. J is TRBJ1-2 and V is TRBV20-1; no reliable D call. This receptor was obtained from a young man in good health. In DNA form, the CDR3 reads TGCAGTGCTACGACGGCATATGGCTACACCTTC. Residues: CSATTAYGYTF.